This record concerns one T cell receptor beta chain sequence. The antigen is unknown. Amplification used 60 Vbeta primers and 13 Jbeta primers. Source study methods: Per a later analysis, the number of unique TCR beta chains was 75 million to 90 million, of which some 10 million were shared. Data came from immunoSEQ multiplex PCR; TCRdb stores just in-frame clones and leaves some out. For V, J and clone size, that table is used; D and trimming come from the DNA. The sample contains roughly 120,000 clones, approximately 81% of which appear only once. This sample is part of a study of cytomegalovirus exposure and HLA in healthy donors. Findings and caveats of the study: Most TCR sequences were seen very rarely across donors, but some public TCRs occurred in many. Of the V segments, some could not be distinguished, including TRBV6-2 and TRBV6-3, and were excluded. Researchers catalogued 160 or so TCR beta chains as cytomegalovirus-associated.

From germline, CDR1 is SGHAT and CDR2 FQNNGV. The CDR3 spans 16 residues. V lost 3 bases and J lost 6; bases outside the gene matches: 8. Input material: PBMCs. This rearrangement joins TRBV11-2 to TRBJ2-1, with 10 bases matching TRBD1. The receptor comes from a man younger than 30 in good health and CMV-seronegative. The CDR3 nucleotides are TGTGCCAGCAGCTTCCGGACAGGGGGATTGGGCAATGAGCAGTTCTTC. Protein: CASSFRTGGLGNEQFF.